Included here is one T cell receptor (beta chain) sequence, with context. Its antigen remains unidentified. This sample stems from a study of siplizumab effects on memory and regulatory T cells. Whole-study findings and limits: The study found that mappable alloreactive CD4+ clones averaged around 69% Treg-derived with siplizumab and around 25% in controls.

CDR3 length: 11 amino acids. The V gene's germline CDR1 is SGHRS and CDR2 YFSETQ. The ends were cut back, 0 bases at V and 3 bases at J, with 1 base in the middle. The repertoire was sequenced with immunoSEQ multiplex PCR; TCRdb's copy has only in-frame clones and lacks some. The data show 90,000 to 95,000 clones, roughly 96% seen once. This chain uses TRBV5-1 with TRBJ2-7; D is unclear. The clonotype originates from a human donor in good health. The sample consisted of naive CD4+ T cells sorted from blood. In DNA, the CDR3 is TGCGCCAGCAGCTTGGACTACGAGCAGTACTTC. Translation: CASSLDYEQYF. Using reference TRBV5-1 and TRBJ2-7 for the parts outside the CDR3, the full variable domain is KAGVTQTPRYLIKTRGQQVTLSCSPISGHRSVSWYQQTPGQGLQFLFEYFSETQRNKGNFPGRFSGRQFSNSRSEMNVSTLELGDSALYLCASSLDYEQYFGPGTRLTVT.